This paragraph reports one T cell receptor (beta chain). The antigen remains undetermined. The data were taken from a study of shared clonotypes between healthy human individuals. The wider study: Three plates were used per donor for CD4 naive, three for CD4 memory, two for CD8 naive and one for CD8 memory.

This table comes from immunoSEQ multiplex PCR, and its TCRdb copy is limited to in-frame clones, with some not included. The table records around 580,000 clones, about 98% of them present only once. Germline V gene lookup returns CDR1 SGDLS and CDR2 YYNGEE. The CDR3 totals 14 residues. The J segment lost 1 base and the V segment lost 4 bases, leaving 4 bases of the junction unmatched. The study's findings and limits: Of the naive CD4 clonotypes, approximately 5% were shared across four donors.

Only CD45RO-negative cells positively selected for CCR7 counted as naive CD8 cells, so terminally differentiated effector memory CD45RA+ cells were excluded. This chain joins TRBV9 and TRBJ1-1; TRBD1 aligns across 7 bases. This TCR came from a man aged 25 to 45 in good health. Specimen: naive CD8+ T cells sorted from blood. The CDR3 here is CASSPWTGNTEAFF. In DNA form, the CDR3 reads TGTGCCAGCAGCCCATGGACAGGGAACACTGAAGCTTTCTTT.